These T cell receptor beta chains were read from a single sample in a study of neurological immune-mediated disorders. TCRdb re-analysed the 5' RACE reads in MiXCR, keeping a single row per CDR3 protein. The sample yields some 41,000 distinct CDR3 sequences, around 15% seen once. Specimen: CD4+ T cells from blood. Every receptor here comes from a woman aged 55-75 years with HTLV-1-associated myelopathy (HAM/TSP). CDR3s include the opening cysteine and the closing phenylalanine or tryptophan. Fields, in order: CDR3 length, clone size, V gene, J gene, CDR3 protein. Size tells how often a clone was seen (once, few, many) or the class of an expanded clone, and some rows leave it out.

CDR3 length: 16; clone size: many; V gene: TRBV7-2; J gene: TRBJ1-6; CDR3 protein: CASSPRTGSYNSPLHF
CDR3 length: 13; clone size: many; V gene: TRBV20-1; J gene: TRBJ1-2; CDR3 protein: CSARAGQGHGYTF
CDR3 length: 14; clone size: many; V gene: TRBV20-1; J gene: TRBJ1-1; CDR3 protein: CSAGKQGPNTEAFF
CDR3 length: 18; clone size: -; V gene: TRBV4-1; J gene: TRBJ2-5; CDR3 protein: CASSQEGLAGGFQETQYF
CDR3 length: 13; clone size: many; V gene: TRBV20-1; J gene: TRBJ2-4; CDR3 protein: CSANMEAKNIQYF
CDR3 length: 14; clone size: many; V gene: TRBV5-1; J gene: TRBJ2-7; CDR3 protein: CASSLGQILGEQYF
CDR3 length: 15; clone size: many; V gene: TRBV20-1; J gene: TRBJ2-2; CDR3 protein: CSASPWDRMTGELFF
CDR3 length: 12; clone size: -; V gene: TRBV10-3; J gene: TRBJ1-3; CDR3 protein: CAISDLRNTIYF
CDR3 length: 13; clone size: many; V gene: TRBV5-5; J gene: TRBJ1-1; CDR3 protein: CASSLVRDTEAFF
CDR3 length: 14; clone size: many; V gene: TRBV5-1; J gene: TRBJ1-4; CDR3 protein: CASSLEQANEKLFF
CDR3 length: 13; clone size: many; V gene: TRBV5-1; J gene: TRBJ1-2; CDR3 protein: CASRLDSNYGYTF
CDR3 length: 16; clone size: many; V gene: TRBV19; J gene: TRBJ2-7; CDR3 protein: CASSTPGTGGSYEQYF
CDR3 length: 12; clone size: many; V gene: TRBV10-3; J gene: TRBJ2-7; CDR3 protein: CAISESGYEQYF
CDR3 length: 15; clone size: many; V gene: TRBV7-8; J gene: TRBJ2-7; CDR3 protein: CASSSRDAGGYEQYF
CDR3 length: 16; clone size: -; V gene: TRBV4-1; J gene: TRBJ1-2; CDR3 protein: CASSQARQSNTYGYTF
CDR3 length: 17; clone size: many; V gene: TRBV20-1; J gene: TRBJ2-7; CDR3 protein: CSALSPDGGGGSYEQYF
CDR3 length: 14; clone size: many; V gene: TRBV6-4; J gene: TRBJ2-1; CDR3 protein: CASSVFGGHGEQFF
CDR3 length: 16; clone size: many; V gene: TRBV11-1; J gene: TRBJ2-1; CDR3 protein: CASSHPSGGNGNEQFF
CDR3 length: 17; clone size: -; V gene: TRBV9; J gene: TRBJ2-3; CDR3 protein: CASSAPGRASGTDTQYF
CDR3 length: 15; clone size: many; V gene: TRBV5-1; J gene: TRBJ2-3; CDR3 protein: CASRLSAGGTDTQYF
CDR3 length: 19; clone size: many; V gene: TRBV27; J gene: TRBJ2-1; CDR3 protein: CASSLRTPLFSSSYNEQFF
CDR3 length: 14; clone size: many; V gene: TRBV20-1; J gene: TRBJ1-2; CDR3 protein: CSAGRTGENYGYTF
CDR3 length: 17; clone size: many; V gene: TRBV5-1; J gene: TRBJ1-1; CDR3 protein: CASSGGIADRANTEAFF
CDR3 length: 12; clone size: many; V gene: TRBV29-1; J gene: TRBJ2-3; CDR3 protein: CSVEVLGDTQYF
CDR3 length: 15; clone size: many; V gene: TRBV7-9; J gene: TRBJ2-1; CDR3 protein: CASSLLVGADNEQFF
CDR3 length: 15; clone size: many; V gene: TRBV20-1; J gene: TRBJ2-5; CDR3 protein: CSAIGGTRIQETQYF
CDR3 length: 19; clone size: -; V gene: TRBV5-1; J gene: TRBJ2-3; CDR3 protein: CASSFHGTGSLLAADTQYF
CDR3 length: 19; clone size: many; V gene: TRBV24-1; J gene: TRBJ1-4; CDR3 protein: CATSDLSGQGHGTNEKLFF
CDR3 length: 18; clone size: many; V gene: TRBV7-9; J gene: TRBJ2-3; CDR3 protein: CASSHTSGGAEHTDTQYF
CDR3 length: 13; clone size: many; V gene: TRBV15; J gene: TRBJ1-1; CDR3 protein: CATSWNMNTEAFF
CDR3 length: 14; clone size: many; V gene: TRBV5-1; J gene: TRBJ2-3; CDR3 protein: CASSFLGGADTQYF
CDR3 length: 15; clone size: many; V gene: TRBV20-1; J gene: TRBJ1-2; CDR3 protein: CSARDQTGGYYGYTF
CDR3 length: 14; clone size: many; V gene: TRBV18; J gene: TRBJ1-2; CDR3 protein: CASSPAGGVGGYTF
CDR3 length: 15; clone size: many; V gene: TRBV7-8; J gene: TRBJ1-4; CDR3 protein: CASSLGGGLDEKLFF
CDR3 length: 15; clone size: many; V gene: TRBV4-1; J gene: TRBJ2-5; CDR3 protein: CASSLTLQDSETQYF
CDR3 length: 16; clone size: many; V gene: TRBV5-1; J gene: TRBJ2-7; CDR3 protein: CASSLAGGASSYEQYF
CDR3 length: 14; clone size: -; V gene: TRBV5-1; J gene: TRBJ2-7; CDR3 protein: CASSPGEISYEQYF
CDR3 length: 15; clone size: few; V gene: TRBV12-3/TRBV12-4; J gene: TRBJ2-1; CDR3 protein: CASSLAGSSYNEQFF
CDR3 length: 14; clone size: many; V gene: TRBV5-1; J gene: TRBJ2-2; CDR3 protein: CASSLGTNTGELFF
CDR3 length: 13; clone size: many; V gene: TRBV6-5; J gene: TRBJ2-3; CDR3 protein: CASSRRLTDTQYF
CDR3 length: 18; clone size: many; V gene: TRBV18; J gene: TRBJ2-1; CDR3 protein: CASSPGTGLGGAHNEQFF
CDR3 length: 15; clone size: many; V gene: TRBV7-2; J gene: TRBJ2-7; CDR3 protein: CASSPKLAGAQEQYF
CDR3 length: 15; clone size: many; V gene: TRBV5-1; J gene: TRBJ2-1; CDR3 protein: CASSFGGNRLNEQFF
CDR3 length: 11; clone size: -; V gene: TRBV20-1; J gene: TRBJ2-5; CDR3 protein: CSATEAETHYF
CDR3 length: 13; clone size: many; V gene: TRBV4-1; J gene: TRBJ2-3; CDR3 protein: CASSQDYRDTQYF
CDR3 length: 12; clone size: -; V gene: TRBV9; J gene: TRBJ2-7; CDR3 protein: CASSLGSYEQYF
CDR3 length: 15; clone size: many; V gene: TRBV5-1; J gene: TRBJ2-1; CDR3 protein: CASSLEGAAYNEQFF
CDR3 length: 13; clone size: many; V gene: TRBV5-1; J gene: TRBJ1-2; CDR3 protein: CASSGGLGAGYTF
CDR3 length: 12; clone size: -; V gene: TRBV29-1; J gene: TRBJ1-3; CDR3 protein: CSAEDSGNTIYF
CDR3 length: 14; clone size: many; V gene: TRBV5-1; J gene: TRBJ2-7; CDR3 protein: CASAPGLAGNEQYF
CDR3 length: 11; clone size: -; V gene: TRBV4-2; J gene: TRBJ1-2; CDR3 protein: CASNQGYGYTF
CDR3 length: 14; clone size: many; V gene: TRBV7-2; J gene: TRBJ1-1; CDR3 protein: CASSPGTVNTEAFF
CDR3 length: 13; clone size: many; V gene: TRBV7-6; J gene: TRBJ2-7; CDR3 protein: CASSLGRGYEQYF